The 17 T cell receptor beta chains given below trace back to one sample, sequenced in a study of T cell changes during pregnancy in multiple sclerosis. The assay was immunoSEQ multiplex PCR, and TCRdb's table has in-frame clones only and misses some. The sample lists tens of thousands of clones; more than 85% were seen once. The specimen was peripheral blood, collected in the first trimester of pregnancy. The receptors originated from a female donor in good health, enrolled as a control in a pregnancy study.

Points on this clone: The sample carries other DNA sequences with the same CDR3. V gene TRBV27 combines with J gene TRBJ2-1; weak D call: TRBD1 (6 bases). CDR1 MNHEY and CDR2 SMNVEV come from the germline V gene (reference sequence). Trimming left V 6 bases short and J 4 bases short, with 16 bases between. The CDR3 is 15 amino acids. This CDR3 is CASSLDSFSYNEQFF. In nucleotides, the CDR3 is TGTGCCAGCAGCCTGGACAGTTTTTCTTACAATGAGCAGTTCTTC.

This rearrangement joins TRBV12-5 to TRBJ2-1; the match to TRBD2 covers 9 bases. Trimming took 0 bases from V and 8 from J; bases not matched to a gene: 11. The CDR3 has 17 amino acids. Germline V gives CDR1 LGHNT, CDR2 FRNRAP. The CDR3 is CASGLVGGGAGNDEQFF. The CDR3 DNA reads TGTGCTAGTGGTTTGGTAGGCGGGGGGGCCGGTAACGATGAGCAGTTCTTC.

This chain connects TRBV29-1 to TRBJ2-3; D not certain. V dropped 4 bases and J dropped 0 bases, with 5 bases sitting between them. Looked up from germline, CDR1 is SQVTM and CDR2 is ANQGSEA. The CDR3 length is 12 residues. CDR3: CSVGSSTDTQYF. The CDR3 coding sequence is TGCAGCGTTGGCAGTAGCACAGATACGCAGTATTTT.

The chain employs TRBV27 and TRBJ2-7; D may be TRBD1 (6 bases). V was shortened by 4 bases and J by 3 bases, with 16 bases between the two germline ends. CDR1 is MNHEY and CDR2 is SMNVEV in the germline V gene (reference sequence). The CDR3 spans 15 residues. The CDR3 nucleotides read TGTGCCAGCAGTTCCTATACGACAGGCATCTACGAGCAGTACTTC. This translates into CASSSYTTGIYEQYF.

In nucleotides, the CDR3 is TGCGCCAGCAGCCAAGATCGAGATGAGAAAGCTTTCTTT. Translated, it gives CASSQDRDEKAFF. The chain uses TRBV4-3 and TRBJ1-1; unclear D gene. V was trimmed by 0 bases and J by 9 bases, leaving 11 bases between them. CDR3 length equals 13 residues. Germline V lookup: CDR1 LGHNA, CDR2 YSLEER.

This clone has just a few counts. The chain joins TRBV5-4 to TRBJ1-2; the D gene is possibly TRBD1 (6 bases). Looked up from germline, CDR1 is SGHNT and CDR2 is YYREEE (reference sequence). This CDR3 is built from 13 residues. V gave up 3 bases and J gave up 3 bases, with 9 bases separating them. CDR3 sequence reads: CASSSQGDYGYTF. In DNA form, the CDR3 reads TGTGCCAGCAGCTCACAGGGTGACTATGGCTACACCTTC.

This chain links TRBV5-4 with TRBJ2-5, with 8 bases that match TRBD2. This CDR3 is 18 amino acids long. The V gene end was trimmed by 0 bases and the J gene end by 2 bases; junction bases not matched to a gene: 12. Looked up from germline, CDR1 is SGHNT and CDR2 is YYREEE (reference sequence). CDR3 DNA sequence: TGTGCCAGCAGCTTGGCGAGGCCGGGGGGGCGGGGACAAGAGACCCAGTACTTC. Translated, it gives CASSLARPGGRGQETQYF.

The chain joins TRBV13 to TRBJ1-2; 9 nucleotides align to TRBD1. Germline lookup yields CDR1 PRHDT and CDR2 FYEKMQ (reference sequence). V was clipped by 5 bases and J by 7 bases; unmatched bases: 2. The CDR3 extends over 12 amino acids. CDR3 coding DNA: TGTGCCAGCAGCACAGGGGGCATTGGCTACACCTTC. Protein sequence: CASSTGGIGYTF. The entire variable domain, with the rest obtained from reference TRBV13 and TRBJ1-2, is as follows: AAGVIQSPRHLIKEKRETATLKCYPIPRHDTVYWYQQGPGQDPQFLISFYEKMQSDKGSIPDRFSAQQFSDYHSELNMSSLELGDSALYFCASSTGGIGYTFGSGTRLTVV.

The genes are TRBV7-2 and TRBJ2-3; 8 bases line up with TRBD2. Germline lookup yields CDR1 SGHTA and CDR2 FQGNSA. V was pared by 8 bases and J by 2 bases, with 6 bases of the junction left unmatched. The CDR3 covers 14 residues. The CDR3 here is CASRREGPTDTQYF. CDR3 nucleotide sequence: TGTGCCAGCCGCCGGGAGGGTCCCACAGATACGCAGTATTTT. The full variable domain, rest sourced from reference TRBV7-2 and TRBJ2-3, is GAGVSQSPSNKVTEKGKDVELRCDPISGHTALYWYRQSLGQGLEFLIYFQGNSAPDKSGLPSDRFSAERTGGSVSTLTIQRTQQEDSAVYLCASRREGPTDTQYFGPGTRLTVL.

The chain uses TRBV7-2 and TRBJ1-5; no reliable D call. This CDR3 region has 15 residues. Trimming pared 4 bases from V and 2 bases from J, leaving 12 bases between. Germline loops: CDR1 SGHTA, CDR2 FQGNSA. This CDR3 reads CASSSPGGGNQPQHF. CDR3 nucleotide sequence: TGTGCCAGCAGCTCCCCGGGAGGAGGCAATCAGCCCCAGCATTTT.

The chain is built from TRBV7-2 and TRBJ2-7; D is possibly TRBD2 (6 bases). The ends were cut back, 2 bases at V and 3 bases at J, with 14 bases in the middle. The CDR3 extends over 15 amino acids. Looked up from germline, CDR1 is SGHTA and CDR2 is FQGNSA. This CDR3 reads CASSLRDLGGYEQYF. For the CDR3, the DNA is TGTGCCAGCAGCTTACGGGACTTGGGGGGCTACGAGCAGTACTTC.

The chain recombines TRBV18 with TRBJ2-7; 7 nucleotides agree with TRBD1. The CDR3 runs 14 residues. Germline V gene lookup returns CDR1 KGHSH and CDR2 LQKENI. J lost 5 bases, V lost 4 bases, and 8 bases had no gene match. CDR3 sequence (DNA): TGTGCCAGCTCACTCTCAGGGGGAAGAGACGAGCAGTACTTC. This gives the protein CASSLSGGRDEQYF.

The chain has TRBV7-9 and TRBJ1-1; D ambiguous. Germline V gene lookup returns CDR1 SEHNR and CDR2 FQNEAQ (reference sequence). V was trimmed by 4 bases and J by 1 base, leaving 4 bases between them. The CDR3 runs to 12 residues. CDR3 in amino acids: CASSYGNTEAFF. For the CDR3, the DNA is TGTGCCAGCAGCTACGGGAACACTGAAGCTTTCTTT.

V usage is TRBV7-3 and J usage is TRBJ1-2, with 8 nucleotides matching TRBD1. This CDR3 has 13 amino acids. Per germline, CDR1 SGHTA and CDR2 FQGTGA. V was clipped by 5 bases and J by 8 bases; unmatched bases: 7. The CDR3: CASSAAGGAGYTF. DNA for the CDR3: TGTGCCAGCAGCGCCGCAGGGGGCGCCGGCTACACCTTC.

The V call is TRBV11-1, the J call TRBJ1-6, with D possibly being TRBD1 (5 bases). Germline V gene data show CDR1 as SGHAT and CDR2 as FQDESV (reference sequence). The CDR3 contains 16 residues. V was pared by 5 bases and J by 7 bases, with 18 bases between. The chain's CDR3 is CASSRGTSPLNSPLHF. CDR3 in DNA: TGTGCCAGCAGCAGGGGAACAAGTCCCCTAAATTCACCCCTCCACTTT. Together with reference TRBV11-1 and TRBJ1-6, the CDR3 gives the full variable domain: EAEVAQSPRYKITEKSQAVAFWCDPISGHATLYWYRQILGQGPELLVQFQDESVVDDSQLPKDRFSAERLKGVDSTLKIQPAELGDSAMYLCASSRGTSPLNSPLHFGNGTRLTVT.

The chain recombines TRBV5-3 with TRBJ2-1, with TRBD2 matching 10 bases. TRBV5-3 is placed among ORFs of uncertain function. This CDR3 has 15 amino acids. V shed 3 bases, J shed 9 bases, and the junction held 9 bases outside the gene matches. CDR3 in amino acids: CARSWLKRGGGEQFF. The CDR3 bases are TGTGCCAGAAGCTGGCTAAAGCGGGGGGGTGGTGAGCAGTTCTTC.

The chain couples TRBV7-9 to TRBJ2-1, with 10 bases aligning to TRBD2. There are 15 residues in the CDR3. Looked up from germline, CDR1 is SEHNR and CDR2 is FQNEAQ (reference sequence). V was pared by 1 base and J by 8 bases, with 5 bases of the junction left unmatched. CDR3 residues: CASSLVLAGRDEQFF. The CDR3, as DNA: TGTGCCAGCAGCTTAGTACTAGCGGGGAGGGATGAGCAGTTCTTC.